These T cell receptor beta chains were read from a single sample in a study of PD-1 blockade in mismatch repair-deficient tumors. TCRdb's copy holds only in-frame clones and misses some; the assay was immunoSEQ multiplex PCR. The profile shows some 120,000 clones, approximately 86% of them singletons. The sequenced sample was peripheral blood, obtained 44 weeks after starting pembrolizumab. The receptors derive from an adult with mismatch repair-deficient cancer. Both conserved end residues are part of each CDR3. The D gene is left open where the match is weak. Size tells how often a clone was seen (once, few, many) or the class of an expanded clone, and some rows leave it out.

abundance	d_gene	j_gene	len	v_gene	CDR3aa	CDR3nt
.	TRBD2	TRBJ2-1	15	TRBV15	CATSRGGLGDNEQFF	TGTGCCACCAGCAGGGGGGGACTAGGAGACAATGAGCAGTTCTTC
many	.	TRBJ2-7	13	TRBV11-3	CASSPYPGFEQYF	TGTGCCAGCAGCCCATACCCAGGGTTCGAGCAGTACTTC
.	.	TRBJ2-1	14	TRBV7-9	CASKGDGSYNEQFF	TGTGCCAGCAAAGGGGACGGGTCCTACAATGAGCAGTTCTTC
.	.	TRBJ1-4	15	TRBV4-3	CASSQDPVGDEKLFF	TGCGCCAGCAGCCAAGATCCGGTTGGGGATGAAAAACTGTTTTTT
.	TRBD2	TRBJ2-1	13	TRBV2	CASKASGSYEQFF	TGTGCCAGCAAAGCGAGCGGGAGCTATGAGCAGTTCTTC
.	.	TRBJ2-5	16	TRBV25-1	CASQGGRVLGQETQYF	TGTGCCAGCCAGGGCGGCAGGGTATTGGGACAAGAGACCCAGTACTTC
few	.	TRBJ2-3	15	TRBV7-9	CASSRPGGHTDTQYF	TGTGCCAGCAGCCGCCCGGGTGGGCACACAGATACGCAGTATTTT
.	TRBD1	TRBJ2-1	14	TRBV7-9	CASSSHRGRNEQFF	TGTGCCAGCAGCTCACACAGGGGTCGCAATGAGCAGTTCTTC
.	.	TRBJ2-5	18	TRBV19	CASSIVTPTTGLQETQYF	TGTGCCAGTAGTATTGTAACCCCCACCACAGGGCTTCAAGAGACCCAGTACTTC
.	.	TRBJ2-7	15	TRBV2	CASSEYAGRGYEQYF	TGTGCCAGCAGTGAATATGCGGGAAGGGGATACGAGCAGTACTTC
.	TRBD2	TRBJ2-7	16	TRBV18	CASSLSSSGSLHEQYF	TGTGCCAGCTCACTGTCGTCTAGCGGGAGTCTCCACGAGCAGTACTTC
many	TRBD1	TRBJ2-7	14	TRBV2	CASIRDRGDYEQYF	TGTGCCAGCATCCGGGACAGAGGGGACTACGAGCAGTACTTC
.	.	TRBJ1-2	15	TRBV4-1	CASSQVGEADYGYTF	TGCGCCAGCAGCCAAGTAGGAGAGGCAGACTATGGCTACACCTTC
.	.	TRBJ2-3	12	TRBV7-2	CASSPQRDTQYF	TGTGCCAGCAGCCCCCAGCGGGATACGCAGTATTTT
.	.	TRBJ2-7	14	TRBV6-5	CASSYSGGSYEQYF	TGTGCCAGCAGTTACTCGGGTGGGTCCTACGAGCAGTACTTC
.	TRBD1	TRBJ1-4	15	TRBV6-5	CASSYTTQGGEKLFF	TGTGCCAGCAGTTACACGACTCAAGGGGGCGAAAAACTGTTTTTT
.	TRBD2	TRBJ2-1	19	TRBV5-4	CASGRLAGGRLLVYNEQFF	TGTGCCAGCGGACGACTAGCGGGAGGGCGACTCCTTGTTTACAATGAGCAGTTCTTC
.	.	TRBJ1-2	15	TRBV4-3	CASSQDKGLVYGYTF	TGCGCCAGCAGCCAAGACAAGGGGTTGGTCTATGGCTACACCTTC
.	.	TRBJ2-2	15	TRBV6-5	CASSYGGTGGGELFF	TGTGCCAGCAGTTACGGGGGAACAGGCGGCGGGGAGCTGTTTTTT
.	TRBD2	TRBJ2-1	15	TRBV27	CASRSIAGYLNEQFF	TGTGCCAGCAGGTCTATAGCGGGATATCTTAATGAGCAGTTCTTC
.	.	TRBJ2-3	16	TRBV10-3	CAISEDFSSYTDTPYF	TGTGCCATCAGTGAGGACTTCTCGTCGTACACAGATACGCCGTATTTT
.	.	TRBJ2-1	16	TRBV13	CASSLEGEASYNEQFF	TGTGCCAGCAGCTTAGAGGGGGAAGCCTCCTACAATGAGCAGTTCTTC
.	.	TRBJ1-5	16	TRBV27	CASSFRAPSGNQPQHF	TGTGCCAGCAGTTTTCGGGCACCCAGCGGCAATCAGCCCCAGCATTTT
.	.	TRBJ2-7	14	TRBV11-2	CASGLHGSGYEQYF	TGTGCCAGCGGGCTCCACGGGAGTGGCTACGAGCAGTACTTC
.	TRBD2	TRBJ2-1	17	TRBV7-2	CASSLNPGEGGMNEQFF	TGTGCCAGCAGCCTAAACCCGGGGGAGGGAGGCATGAATGAGCAGTTCTTC
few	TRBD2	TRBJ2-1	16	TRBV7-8	CASSLRREGFDNEQFF	TGTGCCAGCAGCTTAAGGCGGGAGGGCTTTGACAATGAGCAGTTCTTC
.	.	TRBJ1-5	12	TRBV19	CASSMGNQPQHF	TGTGCCAGTAGTATGGGAAATCAGCCCCAGCATTTT
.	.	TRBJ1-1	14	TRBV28	CASRPTGARTEAFF	TGTGCCAGCAGACCAACGGGGGCGCGCACTGAAGCTTTCTTT
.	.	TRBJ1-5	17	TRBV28	CASSGSLGRTSNQPQHF	TGTGCCAGCAGTGGATCTCTTGGACGGACTAGCAATCAGCCCCAGCATTTT
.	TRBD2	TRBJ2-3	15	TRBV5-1	CASSFNGRRTDTQYF	TGCGCCAGCAGCTTCAACGGGAGGAGAACAGATACGCAGTATTTT
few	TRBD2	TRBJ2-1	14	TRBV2	CASIRLAGNNEQFF	TGTGCCAGCATCCGGCTAGCGGGAAACAATGAGCAGTTCTTC
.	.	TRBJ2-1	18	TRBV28	CASRPGQEGLAGYNEQFF	TGTGCCAGCAGACCGGGACAGGAGGGACTAGCAGGATACAATGAGCAGTTCTTC
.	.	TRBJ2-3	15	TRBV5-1	CASSLFGSFQDTQYF	TGCGCCAGCAGCTTGTTCGGGAGTTTCCAAGATACGCAGTATTTT
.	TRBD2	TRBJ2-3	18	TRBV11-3	CASSLSSLGTSGTDTQYF	TGTGCCAGCAGCTTAAGTAGTCTCGGGACTAGCGGCACAGATACGCAGTATTTT
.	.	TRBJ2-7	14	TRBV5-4	CASGKGGSTREQYF	TGTGCCAGCGGGAAAGGGGGGAGTACGAGGGAGCAGTACTTC
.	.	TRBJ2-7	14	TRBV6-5	CASSYRDVNYEQYF	TGTGCCAGCAGTTACCGGGACGTCAACTACGAGCAGTACTTC
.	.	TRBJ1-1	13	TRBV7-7	CASSLFIGQEAFF	TGTGCTAGCAGCTTGTTTATCGGACAGGAAGCTTTCTTT
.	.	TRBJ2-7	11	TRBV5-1	CASSLGNEQYF	TGCGCCAGCAGCTTGGGAAACGAGCAGTACTTC
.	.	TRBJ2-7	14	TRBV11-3	CASSLVVGPYEQYF	TGTGCCAGCAGCTTAGTCGTTGGACCCTACGAGCAGTACTTC
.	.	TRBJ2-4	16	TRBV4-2	CASSQVGGKAKNIQYF	TGTGCCAGCAGCCAAGTAGGTGGGAAAGCCAAAAACATTCAGTACTTC
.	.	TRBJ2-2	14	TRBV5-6	CASSLATYTGELFF	TGTGCCAGCAGCTTGGCTACGTATACCGGGGAGCTGTTTTTT
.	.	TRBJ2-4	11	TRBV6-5	CASSREDIQYF	TGTGCCAGCAGCCGGGAAGACATTCAGTACTTC
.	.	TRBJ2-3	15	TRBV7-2	CASSLGGTGQDTQYF	TGTGCCAGCAGCTTAGGGGGGACGGGGCAAGATACGCAGTATTTT
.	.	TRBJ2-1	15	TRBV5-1	CASSYTGSGRNEQFF	TGCGCCAGCAGTTATACGGGGTCCGGACGCAATGAGCAGTTCTTC
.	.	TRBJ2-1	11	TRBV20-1	CSAPLGGEQFF	TGCAGTGCGCCGCTAGGGGGTGAGCAGTTCTTC
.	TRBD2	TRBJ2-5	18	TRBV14	CASSQEPTSDRAQETQYF	TGTGCCAGCAGCCAAGAGCCTACTAGCGATCGAGCCCAAGAGACCCAGTACTTC
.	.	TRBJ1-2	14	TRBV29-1	CSVDEASPYYGYTF	TGCAGCGTTGACGAGGCGAGCCCCTACTATGGCTACACCTTC
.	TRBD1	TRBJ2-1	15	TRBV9	CASSVGGQPYNEQFF	TGTGCCAGCAGCGTAGGGGGACAGCCCTACAATGAGCAGTTCTTC